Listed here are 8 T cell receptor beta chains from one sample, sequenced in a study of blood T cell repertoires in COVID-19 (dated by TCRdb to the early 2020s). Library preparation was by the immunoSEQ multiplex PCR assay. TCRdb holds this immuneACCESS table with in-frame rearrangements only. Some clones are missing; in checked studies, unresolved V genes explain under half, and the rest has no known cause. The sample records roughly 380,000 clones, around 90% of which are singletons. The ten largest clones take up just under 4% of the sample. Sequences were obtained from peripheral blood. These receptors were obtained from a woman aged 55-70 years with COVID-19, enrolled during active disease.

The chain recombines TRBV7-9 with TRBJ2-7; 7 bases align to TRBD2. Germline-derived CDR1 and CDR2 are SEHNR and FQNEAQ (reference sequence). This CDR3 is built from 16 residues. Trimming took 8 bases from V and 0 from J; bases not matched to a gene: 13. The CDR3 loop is CASDFCKLATSYEQYF. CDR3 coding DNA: TGTGCCAGCGATTTTTGTAAACTAGCGACCTCCTACGAGCAGTACTTC.

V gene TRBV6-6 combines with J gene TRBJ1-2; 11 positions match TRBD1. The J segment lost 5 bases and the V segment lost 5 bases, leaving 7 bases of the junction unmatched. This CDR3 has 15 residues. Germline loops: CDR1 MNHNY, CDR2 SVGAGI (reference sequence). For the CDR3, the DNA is TGTGCCAGCAGTCCCGGACAGGGGGCAGCATATGGCTACACCTTC. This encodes CASSPGQGAAYGYTF.

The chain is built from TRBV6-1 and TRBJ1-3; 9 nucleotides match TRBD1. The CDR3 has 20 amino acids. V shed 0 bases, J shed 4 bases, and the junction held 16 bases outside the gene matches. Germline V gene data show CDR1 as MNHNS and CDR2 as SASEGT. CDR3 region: CASSEARGTGSAPRGNTIYF. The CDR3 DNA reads TGTGCCAGCAGTGAAGCGAGGGGGACAGGGAGCGCCCCCCGGGGAAACACCATATATTTT.

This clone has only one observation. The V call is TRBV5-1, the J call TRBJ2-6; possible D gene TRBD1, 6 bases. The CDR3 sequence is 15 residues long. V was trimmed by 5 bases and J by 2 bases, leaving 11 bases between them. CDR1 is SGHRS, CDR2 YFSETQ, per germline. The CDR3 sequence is CASSQTGTGANVLTF. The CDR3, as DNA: TGCGCCAGCAGTCAAACAGGGACTGGGGCCAACGTCCTGACTTTC.

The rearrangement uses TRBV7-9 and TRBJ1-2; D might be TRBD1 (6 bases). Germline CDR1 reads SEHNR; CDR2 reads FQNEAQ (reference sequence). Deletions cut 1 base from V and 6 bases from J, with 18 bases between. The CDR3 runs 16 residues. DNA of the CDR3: TGTGCCAGCAGCTTAGAGTTTGACAGGCCCCTGGATGGCTACACCTTC. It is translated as CASSLEFDRPLDGYTF.

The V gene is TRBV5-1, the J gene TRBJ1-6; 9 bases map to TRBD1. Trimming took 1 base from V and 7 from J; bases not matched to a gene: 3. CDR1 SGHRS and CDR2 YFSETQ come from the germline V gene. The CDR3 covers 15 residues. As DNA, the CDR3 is TGCGCCAGCAGCTTGCCCGGGACAGGGAATTCACCCCTCCACTTT. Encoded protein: CASSLPGTGNSPLHF.

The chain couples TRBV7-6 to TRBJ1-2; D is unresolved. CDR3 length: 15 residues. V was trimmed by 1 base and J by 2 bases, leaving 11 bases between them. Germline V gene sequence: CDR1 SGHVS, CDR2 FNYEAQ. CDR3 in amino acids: CASSLVAEGNYGYTF. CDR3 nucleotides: TGTGCCAGCAGCTTAGTTGCAGAGGGAAACTATGGCTACACCTTC.

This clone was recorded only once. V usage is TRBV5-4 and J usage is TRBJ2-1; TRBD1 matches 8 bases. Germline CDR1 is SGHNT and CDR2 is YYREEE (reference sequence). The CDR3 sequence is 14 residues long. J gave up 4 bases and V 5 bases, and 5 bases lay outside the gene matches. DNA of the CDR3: TGTGCCAGCAGGCCGACAGGGGTGTACAATGAGCAGTTCTTC. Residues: CASRPTGVYNEQFF.